This TCR beta chain was sequenced during a study of blood T cell repertoires in COVID-19. Study-level information: From the United States, Italy and Spain came samples of acute and convalescent COVID-19. T cells, B-cell-depleted T cells, or PBMCs supplied cDNA or gDNA.

Germline loops: CDR1 MGHRA, CDR2 YSYEKL. This CDR3 spans 16 amino acids. The junction had 4 bases not matched to a gene; V was cut back by 2 bases and J by 3 bases. How the authors handled the data: Estimated nucleated cell counts came from reference gene primer amplification. Profiling relied on immunoSEQ multiplex PCR, and the TCRdb table lists in-frame clones only, not all of them. V and J calls and clone size follow that table, whereas D and trimming were derived from the DNA. The data contain tens of thousands of clones, about 74% of them seen just once; the ten biggest clones take up roughly 50%.

The material sequenced was peripheral blood. This TCR came from a human donor in a cohort sampled during active COVID-19. V is TRBV4-1 and J is TRBJ1-6; TRBD1 aligns across 7 bases. CDR3 DNA sequence: TGCGCCAGCAGCCAACCCAGGGGGGACTATAATTCACCCCTCCACTTT. It encodes CASSQPRGDYNSPLHF.